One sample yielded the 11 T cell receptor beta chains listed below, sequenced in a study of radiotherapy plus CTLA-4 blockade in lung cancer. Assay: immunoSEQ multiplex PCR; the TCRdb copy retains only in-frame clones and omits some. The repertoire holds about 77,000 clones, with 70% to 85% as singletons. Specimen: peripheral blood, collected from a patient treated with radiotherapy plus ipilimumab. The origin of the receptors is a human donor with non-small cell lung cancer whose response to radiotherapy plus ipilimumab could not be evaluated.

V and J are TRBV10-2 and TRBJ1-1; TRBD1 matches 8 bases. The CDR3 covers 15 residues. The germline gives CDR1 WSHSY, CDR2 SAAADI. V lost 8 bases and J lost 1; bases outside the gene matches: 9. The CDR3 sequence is CASGRQGTPNTEAFF. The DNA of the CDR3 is TGCGCCAGCGGACGACAGGGGACTCCGAACACTGAAGCTTTCTTT.

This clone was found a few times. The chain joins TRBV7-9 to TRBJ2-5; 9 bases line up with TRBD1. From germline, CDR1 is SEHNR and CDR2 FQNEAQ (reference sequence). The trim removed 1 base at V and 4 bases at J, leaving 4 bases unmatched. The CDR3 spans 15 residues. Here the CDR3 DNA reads TGTGCCAGCAGCTTAGGGACAGGGGAGTCAGAGACCCAGTACTTC. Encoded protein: CASSLGTGESETQYF.

The CDR3 reads CARSPRVGGPPTAKNIQYF. As DNA, the CDR3 is TGTGCCAGAAGCCCCAGGGTCGGCGGCCCACCGACCGCCAAAAACATTCAGTACTTC. The rearrangement links TRBV5-3 to TRBJ2-4, with D possibly matching TRBD1 (5 bases). TRBV5-3 is filed as an ORF, its function uncertain. Trimming left V 4 bases short and J 1 base short, with 24 bases between. The CDR3 contains 19 residues.

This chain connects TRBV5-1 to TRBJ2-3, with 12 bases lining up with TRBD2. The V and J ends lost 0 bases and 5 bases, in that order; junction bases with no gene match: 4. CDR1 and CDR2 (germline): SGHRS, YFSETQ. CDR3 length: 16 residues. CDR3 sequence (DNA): TGCGCCAGCAGCTTGGGCCTAGCGGGGGGGCAAGATACGCAGTATTTT. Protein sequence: CASSLGLAGGQDTQYF.

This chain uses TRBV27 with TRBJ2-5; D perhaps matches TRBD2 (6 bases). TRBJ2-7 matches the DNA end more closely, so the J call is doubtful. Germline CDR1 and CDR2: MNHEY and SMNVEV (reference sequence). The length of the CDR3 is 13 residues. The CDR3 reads CASSLLANYEQYF. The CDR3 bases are TGTGCCAGCAGTTTACTAGCGAACTACGAGCAGTACTTC.

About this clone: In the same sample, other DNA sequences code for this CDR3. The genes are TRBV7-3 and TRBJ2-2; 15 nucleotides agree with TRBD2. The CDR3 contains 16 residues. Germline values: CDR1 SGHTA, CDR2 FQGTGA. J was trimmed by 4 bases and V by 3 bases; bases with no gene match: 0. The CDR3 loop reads CASSLGLAGGTGELFF. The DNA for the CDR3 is TGTGCCAGCAGCTTGGGACTAGCGGGGGGCACCGGGGAGCTGTTTTTT. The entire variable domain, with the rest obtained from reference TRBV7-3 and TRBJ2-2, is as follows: GAGVSQTPSNKVTEKGKYVELRCDPISGHTALYWYRQSLGQGPEFLIYFQGTGAADDSGLPNDRFFAVRPEGSVSTLKIQRTERGDSAVYLCASSLGLAGGTGELFFGEGSRLTVL.

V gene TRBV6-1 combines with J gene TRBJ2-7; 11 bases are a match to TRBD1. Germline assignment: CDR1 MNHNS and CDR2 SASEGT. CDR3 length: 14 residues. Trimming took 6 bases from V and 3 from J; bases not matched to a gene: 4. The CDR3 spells CASRHGTGGYEQYF. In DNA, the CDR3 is TGTGCCAGCAGACACGGGACAGGGGGCTACGAGCAGTACTTC.

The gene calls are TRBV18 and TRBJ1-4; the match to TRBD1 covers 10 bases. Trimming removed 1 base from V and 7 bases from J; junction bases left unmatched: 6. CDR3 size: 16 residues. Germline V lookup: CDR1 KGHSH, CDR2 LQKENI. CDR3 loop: CASSPRPGTGVEKLFF. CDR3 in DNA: TGTGCCAGCTCACCACGGCCCGGGACAGGGGTTGAAAAACTGTTTTTT.

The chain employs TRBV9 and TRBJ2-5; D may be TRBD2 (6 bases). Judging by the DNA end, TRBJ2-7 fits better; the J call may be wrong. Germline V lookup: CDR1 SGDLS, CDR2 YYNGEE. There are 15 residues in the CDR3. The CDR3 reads CASSPRDFDPYEQYF. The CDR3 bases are TGTGCCAGCAGCCCCCGGGACTTCGACCCCTACGAGCAGTACTTC.

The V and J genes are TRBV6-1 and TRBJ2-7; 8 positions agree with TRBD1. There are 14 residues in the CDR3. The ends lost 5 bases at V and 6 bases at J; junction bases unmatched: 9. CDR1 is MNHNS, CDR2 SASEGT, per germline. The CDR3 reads CASSLGTGGSEQYF. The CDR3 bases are TGTGCCAGCAGTTTAGGGACAGGCGGCAGCGAGCAGTACTTC.

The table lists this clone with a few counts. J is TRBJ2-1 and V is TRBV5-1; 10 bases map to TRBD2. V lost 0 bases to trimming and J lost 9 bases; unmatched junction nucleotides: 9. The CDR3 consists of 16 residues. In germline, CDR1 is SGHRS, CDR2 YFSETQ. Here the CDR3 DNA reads TGCGCCAGCAGCTTGGTAGCTAGCGGGAGTAGGAGTGAGCAGTTCTTC. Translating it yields CASSLVASGSRSEQFF.